This record looks at one TCR beta chain sequence and its context. Its specificity is not known. Healthy people donating bone marrow made up the donors. The sample belongs to a study of cytomegalovirus exposure and HLA in healthy donors. Study-level background: As released early, the data held 80 million to 90 million unique TCRs from HLA-typed donors.

Study-level findings and limits: A later analysis showed HLA-associated TCR beta chains outstripping equally common others in clonal expansion. Prior analysis indicated that the majority of TCR beta V segments exhibited productivity approximately 87% or approximately 30% of the time.

The CDR3 contains 15 residues. Looked up from germline, CDR1 is LNHDA and CDR2 is SQIVND (reference sequence). J gave up 5 bases and V 6 bases, and 9 bases lay outside the gene matches. Primers: 60 Vbeta forward and 13 Jbeta reverse. Assay used: immunoSEQ multiplex PCR; TCRdb lists only in-frame clones, some missing. Seen here are about 270,000 clones, roughly two thirds observed once, and the top ten hold roughly 2.4%. The receptor was isolated from a female donor in good health and CMV-seronegative. Sequencing was performed on PBMCs. The V gene is TRBV19, the J gene TRBJ1-2; 10 positions agree with TRBD1. CDR3 protein: CASSQFGTGEYGYTF. CDR3 nucleotides: TGTGCCAGTAGCCAATTTGGGACAGGGGAATATGGCTACACCTTC.